A selection of T cell receptor beta chains follows, all from one sample in a study of blood T cell repertoires in COVID-19. Generated by immunoSEQ multiplex PCR, the TCRdb table keeps only in-frame clones and is missing some. The sample contains roughly 190,000 clones, around 87% of which appear only once. Material: peripheral blood. These receptor sequences come from a man aged 18-30 years with active or convalescent COVID-19. The CDR3 runs from the conserved cysteine through the conserved F or W. Fields, in order: V gene, J gene, CDR3 protein.

V: TRBV11-2; J: TRBJ2-1; CDR3: CASSFGGGINNEQFF
V: TRBV2; J: TRBJ1-4; CDR3: CASRDRVGSEKLFF
V: TRBV5-4; J: TRBJ2-1; CDR3: CASSLGLLAGGQDEQFF
V: TRBV11-3; J: TRBJ2-7; CDR3: CASSLDGGGKTYEQYF
V: TRBV3-1/TRBV3-2; J: TRBJ1-6; CDR3: CASSQAWGPNSPLHF
V: TRBV5-4; J: TRBJ2-2; CDR3: CASSLAASGPTGELFF
V: TRBV30; J: TRBJ2-1; CDR3: CAWSYNIAEQFF
V: TRBV7-9; J: TRBJ1-5; CDR3: CASSFFPGTGGGQPQHF
V: TRBV19; J: TRBJ2-5; CDR3: CASSIGSAGQETQYF
V: TRBV24-1; J: TRBJ2-2; CDR3: CATSGSLDAGELFF
V: TRBV15; J: TRBJ2-7; CDR3: CATSRASGGYEQYF
V: TRBV11-3; J: TRBJ2-1; CDR3: CASSLMSGGQNEQFF
V: TRBV5-1; J: TRBJ2-7; CDR3: CASSSKSGLASYEQYF
V: TRBV27; J: TRBJ2-3; CDR3: CASRPGLTDTQYF
V: TRBV18; J: TRBJ1-2; CDR3: CASSPGQQDDYTF
V: TRBV30; J: TRBJ2-1; CDR3: CAWKGSGSYNEQFF
V: TRBV7-6; J: TRBJ2-2; CDR3: CASSLRGLNTGELFF
V: TRBV5-1; J: TRBJ2-5; CDR3: CASSSGLAGATPKGETQYF
V: TRBV5-1; J: TRBJ2-5; CDR3: CASSFGGTGETQYF
V: TRBV28; J: TRBJ2-1; CDR3: CASRSGLAGNEQFF
V: TRBV29-1; J: TRBJ1-2; CDR3: CSVSRGPPYGYTF
V: TRBV5-1; J: TRBJ2-5; CDR3: CASSLTGGQETQYF
V: TRBV7-9; J: TRBJ1-1; CDR3: CASDQGGTEAFF
V: TRBV11-3; J: TRBJ1-1; CDR3: CASSPYRGSNTEAFF
V: TRBV6-2/TRBV6-3; J: TRBJ1-2; CDR3: CASSLSGGVYGYTF
V: TRBV7-6; J: TRBJ2-5; CDR3: CASSSLIAGVGETQYF
V: TRBV19; J: TRBJ1-5; CDR3: CASSTRQYSNQPQHF
V: TRBV13; J: TRBJ2-5; CDR3: CASSLGQGIQETQYF
V: TRBV13; J: TRBJ1-1; CDR3: CASSLLSTEAFF
V: TRBV10-3; J: TRBJ2-7; CDR3: CAISGVSSYEQYF
V: TRBV18; J: TRBJ1-5; CDR3: CASSPSRGQGQPQHF
V: TRBV5-1; J: TRBJ2-7; CDR3: CASSSPEGVGLYEQYF
V: TRBV19; J: TRBJ1-2; CDR3: CASSIGNLRGSGYGYTF
V: TRBV12-3/TRBV12-4; J: TRBJ2-2; CDR3: CASSLPGGELFF
V: TRBV6-6; J: TRBJ1-1; CDR3: CASSYGQGAFF
V: TRBV5-1; J: TRBJ1-4; CDR3: CASSPLQAGGEKLFF
V: TRBV6-6; J: TRBJ2-1; CDR3: CASSPGLAGAFWNNEQFF
V: TRBV5-1; J: TRBJ1-3; CDR3: CASTAGSGNTIYF
V: TRBV2; J: TRBJ2-2; CDR3: CASGWQGTGELFF
V: TRBV9; J: TRBJ1-2; CDR3: CASSVDGRAGAFRDGYTF
V: TRBV7-9; J: TRBJ2-1; CDR3: CASSLEPLGGRMNEQFF
V: TRBV27; J: TRBJ2-2; CDR3: CASSGGITGELFF
V: TRBV30; J: TRBJ2-2; CDR3: CAWRGRAWNTGELFF
V: TRBV27; J: TRBJ2-2; CDR3: CASSSSRETGELFF
V: TRBV18; J: TRBJ2-1; CDR3: CASSPLAGGYNEQFF